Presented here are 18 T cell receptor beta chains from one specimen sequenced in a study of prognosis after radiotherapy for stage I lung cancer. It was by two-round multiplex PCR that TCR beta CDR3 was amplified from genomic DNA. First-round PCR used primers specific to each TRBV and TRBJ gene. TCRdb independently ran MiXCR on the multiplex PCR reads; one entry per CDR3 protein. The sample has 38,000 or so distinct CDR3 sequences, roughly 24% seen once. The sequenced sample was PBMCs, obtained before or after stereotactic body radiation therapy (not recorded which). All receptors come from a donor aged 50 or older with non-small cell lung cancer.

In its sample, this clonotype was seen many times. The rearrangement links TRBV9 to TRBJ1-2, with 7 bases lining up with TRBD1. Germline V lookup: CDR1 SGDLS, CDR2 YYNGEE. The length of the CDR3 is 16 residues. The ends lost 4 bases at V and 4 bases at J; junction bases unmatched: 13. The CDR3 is CASSPDPGQQAYGYTF. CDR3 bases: TGTGCCAGCAGCCCTGACCCGGGACAGCAAGCCTATGGCTACACCTTC.

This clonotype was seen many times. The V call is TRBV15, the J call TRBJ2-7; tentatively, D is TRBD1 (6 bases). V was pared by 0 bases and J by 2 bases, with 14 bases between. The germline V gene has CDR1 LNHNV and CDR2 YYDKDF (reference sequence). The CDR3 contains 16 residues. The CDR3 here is CATSRETTGSTYEQYF. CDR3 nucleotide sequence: TGTGCCACCAGCAGAGAAACCACAGGGTCCACCTACGAGCAGTACTTC.

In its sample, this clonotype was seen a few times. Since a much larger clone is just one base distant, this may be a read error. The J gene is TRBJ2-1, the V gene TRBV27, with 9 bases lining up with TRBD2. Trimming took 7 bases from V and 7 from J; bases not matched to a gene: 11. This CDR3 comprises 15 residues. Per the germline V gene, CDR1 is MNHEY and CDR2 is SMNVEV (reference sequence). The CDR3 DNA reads TGTGCCAGCATCGGCGGGGGGCGGGGGGGGAATGAGCAGTTCTTC. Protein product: CASIGGGRGGNEQFF.

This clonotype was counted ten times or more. This chain's CDR3 is CASSLDLTSGHGELFF. The CDR3 DNA follows: TGCGCCAGCAGCTTGGATTTGACTAGCGGACACGGGGAGCTGTTTTTT. The chain is built from TRBV5-1 and TRBJ2-2; 9 bases align to TRBD2. The ends lost 0 bases at V and 7 bases at J; junction bases unmatched: 7. The CDR3 runs 16 residues. Germline CDR1 reads SGHRS; CDR2 reads YFSETQ.

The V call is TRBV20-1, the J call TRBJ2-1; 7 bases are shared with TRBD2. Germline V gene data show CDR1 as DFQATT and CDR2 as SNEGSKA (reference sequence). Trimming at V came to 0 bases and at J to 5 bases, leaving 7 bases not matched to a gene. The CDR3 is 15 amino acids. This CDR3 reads CSARDLISGHNEQFF. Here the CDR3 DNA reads TGCAGTGCTAGAGATCTCATTAGCGGGCACAATGAGCAGTTCTTC.

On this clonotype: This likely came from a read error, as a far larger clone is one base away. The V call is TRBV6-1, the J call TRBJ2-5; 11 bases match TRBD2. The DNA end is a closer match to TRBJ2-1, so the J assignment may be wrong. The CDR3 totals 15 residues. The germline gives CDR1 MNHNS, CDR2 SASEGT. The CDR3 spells CASRNTSGSLNEQFF. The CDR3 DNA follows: TGTGCCAGCAGGAATACTAGCGGGAGTCTGAATGAGCAGTTCTTC.

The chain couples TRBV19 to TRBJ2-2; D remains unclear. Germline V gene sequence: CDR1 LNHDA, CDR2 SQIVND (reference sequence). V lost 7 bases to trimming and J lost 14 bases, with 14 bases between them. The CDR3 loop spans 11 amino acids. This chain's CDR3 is CASKYTGDLFF. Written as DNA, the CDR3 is TGTGCCAGTAAATACACCGGTGATCTGTTTTTT.

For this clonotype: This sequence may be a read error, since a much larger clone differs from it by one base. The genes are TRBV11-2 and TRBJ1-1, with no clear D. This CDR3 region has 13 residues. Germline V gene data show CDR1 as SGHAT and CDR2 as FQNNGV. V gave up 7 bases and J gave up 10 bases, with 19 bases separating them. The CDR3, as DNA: TGTGCCAGCAACTTTCTACCGGAGGTTGGAGCTTTCTTT. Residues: CASNFLPEVGAFF.

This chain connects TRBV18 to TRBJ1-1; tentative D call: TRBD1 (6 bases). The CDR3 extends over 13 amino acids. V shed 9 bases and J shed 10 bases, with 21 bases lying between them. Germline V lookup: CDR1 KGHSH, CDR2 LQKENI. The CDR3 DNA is TGTGCCAGTTTAACCCGTTCACAGGGAGGAGCTTTCTTT. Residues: CASLTRSQGGAFF.

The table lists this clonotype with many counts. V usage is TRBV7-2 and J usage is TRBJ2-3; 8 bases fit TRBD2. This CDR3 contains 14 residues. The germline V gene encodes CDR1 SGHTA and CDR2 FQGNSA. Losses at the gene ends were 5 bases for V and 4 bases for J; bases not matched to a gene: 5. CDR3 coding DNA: TGTGCCAGCAGCCCCGGGGGGGCCGCAGATACGCAGTATTTT. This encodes CASSPGGAADTQYF.

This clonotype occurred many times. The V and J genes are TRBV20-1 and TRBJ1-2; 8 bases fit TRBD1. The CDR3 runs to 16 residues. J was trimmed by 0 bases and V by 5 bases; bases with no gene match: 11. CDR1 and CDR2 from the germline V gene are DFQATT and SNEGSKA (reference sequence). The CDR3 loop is CSARGQGGLANYGYTF. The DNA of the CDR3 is TGCAGTGCTCGTGGACAGGGAGGCCTAGCTAACTATGGCTACACCTTC.

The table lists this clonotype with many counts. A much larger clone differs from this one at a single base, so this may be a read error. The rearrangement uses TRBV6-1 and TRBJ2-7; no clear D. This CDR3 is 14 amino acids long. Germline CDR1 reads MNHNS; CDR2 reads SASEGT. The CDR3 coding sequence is TGTGCCAGCACCGCGGACCGATTGCTGAGTAAGCAGCACTTC. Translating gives CASTADRLLSKQHF.

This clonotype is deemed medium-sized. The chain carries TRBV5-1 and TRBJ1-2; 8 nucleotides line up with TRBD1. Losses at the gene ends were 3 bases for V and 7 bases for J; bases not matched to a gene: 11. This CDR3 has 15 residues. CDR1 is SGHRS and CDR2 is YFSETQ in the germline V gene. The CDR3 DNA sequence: TGCGCCAGCAGCTATACCGGACAGGGAGGAAGTGGCTACACCTTC. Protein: CASSYTGQGGSGYTF.

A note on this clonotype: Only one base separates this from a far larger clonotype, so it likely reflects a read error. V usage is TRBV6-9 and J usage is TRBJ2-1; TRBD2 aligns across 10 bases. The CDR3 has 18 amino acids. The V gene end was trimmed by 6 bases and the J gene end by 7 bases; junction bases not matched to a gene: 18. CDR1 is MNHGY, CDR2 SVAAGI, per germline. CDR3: CASSFASPQIAGGNEQFF. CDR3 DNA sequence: TGTGCCAGCAGCTTCGCGAGCCCCCAAATAGCGGGGGGTAATGAGCAGTTCTTC.

The CDR3 DNA is TGTGCCAGTAGTGCGGGGGCACCCCATCCTTTCTACGAGCAGTACTTC. It translates to CASSAGAPHPFYEQYF. The rearrangement uses TRBV19 and TRBJ2-7, with D perhaps TRBD2 (7 bases). The CDR3 covers 16 residues. Trimming removed 5 bases at V and 3 bases at J, with 20 bases between. Germline V gene data show CDR1 as LNHDA and CDR2 as SQIVND (reference sequence).

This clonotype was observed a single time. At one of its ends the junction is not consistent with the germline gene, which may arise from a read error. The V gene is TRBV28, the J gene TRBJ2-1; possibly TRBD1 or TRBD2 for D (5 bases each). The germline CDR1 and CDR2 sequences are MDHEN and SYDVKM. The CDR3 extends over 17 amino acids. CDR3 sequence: CASSPATRGVSYDEQFF. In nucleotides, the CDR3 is TGTGCCAGCAGTCCCGCGACTCGAGGGGTCTCCTACGATGAGCAGTTCTTC.

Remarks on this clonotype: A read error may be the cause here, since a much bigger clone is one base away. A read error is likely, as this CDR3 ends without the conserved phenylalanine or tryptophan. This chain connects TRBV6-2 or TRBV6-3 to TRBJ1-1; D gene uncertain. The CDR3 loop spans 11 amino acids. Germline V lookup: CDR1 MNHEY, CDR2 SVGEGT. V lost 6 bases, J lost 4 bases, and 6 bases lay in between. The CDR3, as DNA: TGTGCCAGCAGGGTCTTCACTGAAGCTTTCATT. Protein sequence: CASRVFTEAFI.

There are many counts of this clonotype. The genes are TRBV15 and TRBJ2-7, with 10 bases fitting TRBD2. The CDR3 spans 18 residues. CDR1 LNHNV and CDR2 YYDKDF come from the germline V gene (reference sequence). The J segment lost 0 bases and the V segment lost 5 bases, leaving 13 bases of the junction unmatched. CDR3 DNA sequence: TGTGCCACCAGCGCATGGGGGAGCGGGAGGGCCCTCTCCTACGAGCAGTACTTC. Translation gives CATSAWGSGRALSYEQYF.